Shown below are 10 T cell receptor beta chains from a single sample sequenced in a study of cytomegalovirus exposure and HLA in healthy donors. The primer mix had 60 Vbeta and 13 Jbeta primers. Using immunoSEQ multiplex PCR, the repertoire was profiled, and TCRdb retains in-frame clones only, with some absent. The sample includes about 130,000 clones, about three quarters of them seen just once. Sequenced sample: PBMCs. The receptor set was obtained from a man between 40 and 49 years old in good health and CMV-seropositive.

The chain combines TRBV7-8 with TRBJ1-3; 8 positions match TRBD1. The CDR3 is 16 residues long. Germline V gene data show CDR1 as SGHVS and CDR2 as FQNEAQ. V shed 5 bases, J shed 7 bases, and the junction held 13 bases outside the gene matches. CDR3 DNA: TGTGCCAGCAGCCCACGGCGGACAGGGCTCGCGAACACCATATATTTT. This gives the protein CASSPRRTGLANTIYF.

This chain joins TRBV30 and TRBJ2-7; tentative D call: TRBD1 (5 bases). V was clipped by 3 bases and J by 2 bases, with 11 bases between them. Germline-derived CDR1 and CDR2 are GTSNPN and SVGIG (reference sequence). This CDR3 has 13 amino acids. The CDR3 protein is CAWSRVTAYEQYF. For the CDR3, the DNA is TGTGCCTGGAGCCGGGTGACAGCCTACGAGCAGTACTTC.

V and J are TRBV9 and TRBJ2-3; 7 nucleotides line up with TRBD2. V shed 2 bases and J 6 bases; nucleotides not matched to a gene: 21. The length of the CDR3 is 19 residues. CDR1 and CDR2 from the germline V gene are SGDLS and YYNGEE. The CDR3 sequence: CASSVGRISRSGTWDTQYF. The CDR3 DNA is TGTGCCAGCAGCGTGGGGCGAATCTCGCGGAGCGGGACTTGGGATACGCAGTATTTT.

The J gene is TRBJ1-2, the V gene TRBV7-2; 7 nucleotides agree with TRBD1. The CDR3 has 15 amino acids. Germline lookup yields CDR1 SGHTA and CDR2 FQGNSA. The V segment lost 5 bases and the J segment 8 bases; nucleotides outside the gene matches: 14. The CDR3 spells CASSPPLTGAEGYTF. DNA for the CDR3: TGTGCCAGCAGCCCGCCCCTAACAGGGGCTGAGGGCTACACCTTC. Looking up the rest from reference TRBV7-2 and TRBJ1-2 gives the full variable domain: GAGVSQSPSNKVTEKGKDVELRCDPISGHTALYWYRQSLGQGLEFLIYFQGNSAPDKSGLPSDRFSAERTGGSVSTLTIQRTQQEDSAVYLCASSPPLTGAEGYTFGSGTRLTVV.

This clone was detected only a few times. J is TRBJ1-6 and V is TRBV6-5; 9 bases are shared with TRBD1. This CDR3 spans 15 amino acids. The germline V gene encodes CDR1 MNHEY and CDR2 SVGAGI. The junction had 9 bases not matched to a gene; V was cut back by 5 bases and J by 10 bases. The CDR3 spells CASSGRDRVDSPLHF. The CDR3 coding sequence is TGTGCCAGCAGTGGCCGGGACAGGGTCGACTCACCCCTCCACTTT.

J is TRBJ2-7 and V is TRBV28, with 7 bases identical to TRBD2. Germline V CDR1 and CDR2: MDHEN, SYDVKM. V shed 1 base and J 2 bases; nucleotides not matched to a gene: 2. This CDR3 comprises 14 residues. Here the CDR3 DNA reads TGTGCCAGCAGTTTATACGGGGGGACCTACGAGCAGTACTTC. Its translation: CASSLYGGTYEQYF.

The rearrangement links TRBV28 to TRBJ2-6; perhaps TRBD2 as D (5 bases). The CDR3 runs 18 residues. V shed 5 bases and J shed 2 bases, with 19 bases lying between them. Germline lookup yields CDR1 MDHEN and CDR2 SYDVKM. The CDR3 sequence: CASSPPSGNWAGANVLTF. DNA for the CDR3: TGTGCCAGCAGTCCCCCGTCCGGGAACTGGGCTGGGGCCAACGTCCTGACTTTC.

The chain employs TRBV5-1 and TRBJ2-1, with a possible D match to TRBD2 (5 bases). V dropped 4 bases and J dropped 5 bases, with 22 bases sitting between them. The CDR3 extends over 17 amino acids. Germline V gives CDR1 SGHRS, CDR2 YFSETQ. Here the CDR3 DNA reads TGCGCCAGCAGCACCCCCGCCGGGAACCTCCCAAACAATGAGCAGTTCTTC. Its translation is CASSTPAGNLPNNEQFF.

The CDR3 here is CASSLGRTNEKLFF. CDR3 nucleotides: TGCGCCAGCAGCTTGGGCAGAACTAATGAAAAACTGTTTTTT. The V gene is TRBV5-1, the J gene TRBJ1-4; no firm D call. Deletions cut 0 bases from V and 1 base from J, with 4 bases between. The CDR3 has 14 residues. Germline values: CDR1 SGHRS, CDR2 YFSETQ. Full variable domain (outside the CDR3, taken from reference TRBV5-1 and TRBJ1-4): KAGVTQTPRYLIKTRGQQVTLSCSPISGHRSVSWYQQTPGQGLQFLFEYFSETQRNKGNFPGRFSGRQFSNSRSEMNVSTLELGDSALYLCASSLGRTNEKLFFGSGTQLSVL.

CDR3 region: CASSFRGRTSGTRDGELFF. The CDR3 nucleotides read TGTGCCAGTAGCTTCCGGGGCCGGACTAGCGGTACCCGTGACGGGGAGCTGTTTTTT. The chain has TRBV19 and TRBJ2-2; 10 bases fit TRBD2. CDR3 size: 19 residues. Germline V gives CDR1 LNHDA, CDR2 SQIVND (reference sequence). V lost 6 bases to trimming and J lost 7 bases; unmatched junction nucleotides: 20.